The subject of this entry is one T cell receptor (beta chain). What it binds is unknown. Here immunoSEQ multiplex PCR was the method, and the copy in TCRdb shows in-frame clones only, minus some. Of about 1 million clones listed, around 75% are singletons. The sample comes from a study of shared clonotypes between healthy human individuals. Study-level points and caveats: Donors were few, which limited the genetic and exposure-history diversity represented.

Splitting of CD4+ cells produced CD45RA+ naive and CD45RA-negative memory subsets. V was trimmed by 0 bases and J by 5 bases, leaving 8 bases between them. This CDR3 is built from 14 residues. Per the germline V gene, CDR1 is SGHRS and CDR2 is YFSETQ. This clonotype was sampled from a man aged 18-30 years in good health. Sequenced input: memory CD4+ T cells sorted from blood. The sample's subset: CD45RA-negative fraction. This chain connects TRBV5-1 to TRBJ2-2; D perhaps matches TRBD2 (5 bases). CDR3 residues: CASSLGPGTGELFF. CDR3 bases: TGCGCCAGCAGCTTGGGCCCGGGGACCGGGGAGCTGTTTTTT.